These T cell receptor beta chains were read from a single sample in a study of PD-L1 blockade in urothelial cancer. Repertoires were generated with immunoSEQ multiplex PCR, while TCRdb's copy carries only in-frame clones and drops some. The table shows some 45,000 clones, with about 87% occurring only once. The specimen was PBMCs, collected around atezolizumab (anti-PD-L1) treatment. The receptors stem from a man older than 75 with urothelial cancer. Each CDR3 is given with its conserved first and last residue. Size tells how often a clone was seen (once, few, many) or the class of an expanded clone, and some rows leave it out.

once 14 TRBV5-5 CASSLDARGTEAFF
. 13 TRBV25-1 CASSEQGNYGYTF
. 17 TRBV5-4 CASSLDTPQRLYNEQFF
. 15 TRBV5-1 CASSLDRGLYNEQFF
. 15 TRBV6-1 CASSLAGTSTDTQYF
few 11 TRBV2 CASRAGETQYF
. 15 TRBV5-1 CASSLVLAGTYEQYF
. 14 TRBV5-1 CASSLGGGGETQYF
once 15 TRBV28 CASRPRGVTSDTQYF
. 16 TRBV5-1 CASTPGGLAAYNEQFF
. 12 TRBV28 CASEQMNYGYTF
. 11 TRBV29-1 CSVVADNEQFF
. 14 TRBV10-1 CASSEKQGGGEQFF
. 16 TRBV28 CASSLRGQGSKNIQYF
. 18 TRBV7-2 CASSLGLDRTTGANVLTF
. 16 TRBV10-1 CASTTKPGLETYEQYF
. 13 TRBV5-4 CASSYQGIDGYTF
. 14 TRBV10-3 CAISDWTGDYGYTF
. 14 TRBV19 CASSILAGYQPQHF
. 16 TRBV6-1 CASSDPVRTTIYEQYF
. 14 TRBV27 CASGDRARNTEAFF
. 14 TRBV19 CASKGSRDNEKLFF
once 15 TRBV5-6 CASTPGQTLTDTQYF
few 16 TRBV5-8 CASSFRGAGGNYGYTF
. 18 TRBV5-1 CASSPGLAGGPQGYEQYF
few 14 TRBV30 CAWTRTPRRTEAFF
. 18 TRBV27 CASSAGTGGPTGENEQFF
. 13 TRBV30 CAGSGRGYNEQFF
. 15 TRBV6-1 CASSESKAGGYEQYF
. 15 TRBV15 CATSRDQGGIYGYTF
. 13 TRBV6-5 CASSTPLNTEAFF
once 15 TRBV18 CASSPRASGANVLTF
few 13 TRBV27 CASSRGQNTEAFF
. 15 TRBV18 CASSPGTGGRGEQFF
. 15 TRBV4-2 CASSQDRQDDQPQHF
. 15 TRBV21-1 CASRGGGQENQPQHF
. 13 TRBV5-1 CASSLRLGLEAFF
. 15 TRBV7-2 CASSFSGTNTDTQYF
. 16 TRBV9 CASSVGGLPNTGELFF
. 18 TRBV11-2 CASSLLAGLIDSTDTQYF
. 18 TRBV9 CASSEPGLAGGHAGELFF
. 17 TRBV28 CASLRGGLSSGANVLTF
. 19 TRBV5-1 CASSLENGRDRGPGNTIYF
. 16 TRBV18 CASSPWERTGHYEQYF
. 15 TRBV11-2 CASSLPSGTYNEQFF
. 13 TRBV27 CASRTDRGNGYTF
. 16 TRBV5-1 CASRSTGSVGQETQYF
. 12 TRBV6-1 CASRVGDTEAFF
. 14 TRBV19 CASSDSYITDTQYF
. 17 TRBV4-1 CASSQSGRTASYNEQFF
. 13 TRBV29-1 CSGGGQNTGELFF
. 15 TRBV18 CASSPPSLGAGELFF
once 17 TRBV7-2 CASSSLSGTGANQPQHF
. 16 TRBV15 CATSRAGDRVGNEQFF
. 13 TRBV12-5 CASGLGSSNIQYF
. 12 TRBV30 CAWLGSSYEQYF